The sample holds one count of the clone carrying this TCR beta chain. This sample is part of a study of T-cell reconstitution after alpha-beta-depleted transplantation in children. This CDR3 is built from 16 residues. Germline assignment: CDR1 SGHRS and CDR2 YFSETQ. Trimming cost V 0 bases and J 6 bases; bases outside gene matches: 5. Researchers prepared the TCRbeta library using unique molecular identifiers, the study reports. TCRdb recomputed calls from the PCR reads with MiXCR, one row per CDR3 protein. The sample contains 350,000 to 400,000 distinct CDR3 sequences, 13% of which appear only once. The sequence derives from a human donor who donated a stem cell graft to a child with Fanconi anemia. The chain is built from TRBV5-1 and TRBJ2-2, with 10 bases aligning to TRBD2. The sample here was PBMCs, taken from the stem cell graft. The CDR3 nucleotides are TGCGCCAGCAGCTTGGAGCCAGCGGGGGGGCCCGGGGAGCTGTTTTTT. Protein sequence: CASSLEPAGGPGELFF.